This paragraph reports one T cell receptor (beta chain). Its antigen is currently not known. Base qualities are not provided; no much larger clone lies one nucleotide away. TCR CDR3 regions were amplified from genomic DNA by multiplex PCR using the deep immunoSEQ assay. Extracted genomic DNA from each cell subset was spread evenly across all wells of several immunoSEQ 96-well plates, with each plate serving as a replicate. For sorted subsets, roughly 200 ng of genomic DNA, equivalent to some 30,000 T cell genomes, went into each replicate PCR. The purified libraries were quantified using a Qubit 3.0 fluorometer, sized with a Bioanalyzer 2100, and then quantified again using the KAPA Library Quantification kit. Every immunoSEQ 96-well plate was sequenced on a dedicated single-read 150-cycle Illumina NextSeq 550 flow cell. As for how the authors treated the data: Because the immunoSEQ output held only junctional sequences and lacked quality scores, the filtering could not match the filtering applied to full-length reads. To assign V/J genes and CDR3, sequences were annotated using PyIR, a Python wrapper for IgBLAST v1.9, with IMGT germline references. Reads were removed for weak V/J assignments (E-value above 1e-6), missing CDR3, stop codons, out-of-frame junctions, or ambiguous translated residues. V3J clonotypes were defined by identical inferred V gene, J gene, and CDR3 amino acid sequence. Percentage overlap between repertoires was computed as shared unique clonotypes divided by the size of the smaller repertoire. Richness of each repertoire was evaluated using RTK rarefaction, the Chao1 estimator, and Recon v2.1 estimates of unobserved clonotypes. OLGA was used to compute generation probabilities for all TCRbeta clonotypes that the gDNA method yielded from a few donors. TCRdb's version of the immuneACCESS table is confined to in-frame rearrangements and falls short of the full clone set. An unresolved V gene accounts for under half of the shortfall where checked; the remainder is of unknown origin. V and J calls and clone size are those listed in that table; D and trimming were worked out from the DNA. The sample table records a few hundred thousand clones; 80% to 90% of these occur just once. The ten largest clones capture roughly 17% of the sample.

This entry is derived from a study of shared clonotypes between healthy human individuals (dated by TCRdb to 2020 to 2022). In terms of the full investigation: Three men and a couple of women, aged 18 to 49 years, made up the cohort. To increase sequencing depth and limit assay-specific biases, different laboratories used diverse techniques to prepare libraries and sequence TCR repertoires. Between about 0.8 and 9 billion PBMCs per donor were obtained by leukapheresis. Blood TCR repertoires of about 5 healthy adults were deeply sequenced to estimate repertoire size and the extent of clonotype sharing between individuals. For each donor, CD4 naive and CD4 memory were each given three plates, CD8 naive was given two plates, and CD8 memory was given one plate. Points the paper makes about the study in general: Pairwise subsampling led to the expectation that sequencing depth would affect the degree of clonotype sharing among donors. Incomplete sequencing was indicated by rarefaction of sorted-subset datasets, despite the large sequencing depth. The small number of donors limited the genetic and exposure-history diversity represented. Sampling was restricted to blood, and TCR repertoires in tissue are likely to differ from TCR repertoires in blood. Estimated clonotype richness was generally larger for naive than for memory subsets. Across a few donors, roughly 5.1% of naive CD4, more than 3% of naive CD8, 2.3% of memory CD4, and approximately 0.4% of memory CD8 clonotypes were shared. Compared with non-shared clonotypes, the clonotypes found in all four sorted-subset donors had higher generation probabilities.

The donors were healthy, HIV-negative adults with no recently reported acute infections or vaccinations. All donors were Caucasian adults living in Nashville, Tennessee, USA. The CD8 memory samples were a combination of magnetically selected CD45RO+ cells and CCR7-negative CD45RA+ effector memory (TemRA) cells. Blood was obtained by leukapheresis, after which PBMCs were separated by Ficoll-Histopaque density gradient centrifugation and cryopreserved in liquid nitrogen vapor phase. Analytical flow cytometry was used to check the purity and quantity of every magnetically sorted T cell population. Genomic DNA was isolated from every sorted fraction and measured by UV absorbance on a Nanodrop 2000c. V sheds 8 bases and J sheds 9 bases, leaving 17 bases between their ends. CDR3 length: 13 amino acids, cysteine to phenylalanine. This entry keeps only the CDR3 DNA: 39 bases, framed from base 1. Via the germline V gene (reference sequence), CDR1 is SEHNR and CDR2 FQNEAQ.

Material: memory CD8+ T cells sorted from blood. The sample's cell subset or site, from its label and the paper: CD45RO+ cells pooled with CCR7-negative TemRA cells. This sequence was found in a man between 18 and 29 years old in good health. In this chain, TRBV7-9 is recombined with TRBJ2-1; TRBD1 is a weak D gene call, 5 bases matching. The nucleotide sequence is given as TGTGCCAGCCCGGACACTCTTAACGGTGAGCAGTTCTTC. This translates into CASPDTLNGEQFF.